These T cell receptor beta chains were read from a single sample in a study of blood T cell repertoires in COVID-19. Method: immunoSEQ multiplex PCR; TCRdb's copy keeps in-frame clones and lacks some. The table shows a few hundred thousand clones, with less than 90% occurring only once. The sample consisted of PBMCs or T cells enriched from blood (not recorded which). The receptor source for this set is a woman aged 45-65 years who had recovered from COVID-19. Each CDR3 is given with its conserved first and last residue. The D gene is left open where the match is weak. Size is stated for part of the rows, as once, few or many counts, or as a class when the clone is expanded.

J: TRBJ2-7
size: few
D: NA
V: TRBV6-2/TRBV6-3
DNA: TGTGCCAGCAGTTACCAGGCAGGGCGCTACGAGCAGTACTTC
CDR3: CASSYQAGRYEQYF

J: TRBJ2-3
size: NA
D: TRBD2
V: TRBV18
DNA: TGTGCCAGCTCACCTATCATTTCTAGCGGGAGGGATACGCAGTATTTT
CDR3: CASSPIISSGRDTQYF

J: TRBJ2-6
size: NA
D: NA
V: TRBV9
DNA: TGTGCCAGCAGCGCCGCTGGGGCCAACGTCCTGACTTTC
CDR3: CASSAAGANVLTF

J: TRBJ2-1
size: NA
D: NA
V: TRBV3-1/TRBV3-2
DNA: TGTGCCAGCAGCCAGACAGATCTCGAGCAGTTCTTC
CDR3: CASSQTDLEQFF

J: TRBJ1-6
size: NA
D: TRBD1
V: TRBV18
DNA: TGTGCCAGCTCACCCGGGACAGCCAGACTATCCGGTCTCCACTTT
CDR3: CASSPGTARLSGLHF

J: TRBJ2-3
size: many
D: TRBD2
V: TRBV5-1
DNA: TGCGCCAGCAGCCCCGGGACTAGCGGGGGGGCGGGTAGCACAGATACGCAGTATTTT
CDR3: CASSPGTSGGAGSTDTQYF

J: TRBJ1-1
size: few
D: NA
V: TRBV2
DNA: TGTGCCAGCAGTGTGCAGGGTGGAGCTTTCTTT
CDR3: CASSVQGGAFF

J: TRBJ1-2
size: NA
D: TRBD1
V: TRBV7-2
DNA: TGTGCCAGCAGCTTACTCGACAGGGTCTATGGCTACACCTTC
CDR3: CASSLLDRVYGYTF

J: TRBJ1-2
size: NA
D: NA
V: TRBV12-3/TRBV12-4
DNA: TGTGCCAGCAGTTTAGCAATTTATCATGGCTACACCTTC
CDR3: CASSLAIYHGYTF

J: TRBJ2-5
size: few
D: NA
V: TRBV7-2
DNA: TGTGCCAGCAGCGATCAGGTCAGGGCCCAAGAGACCCAGTACTTC
CDR3: CASSDQVRAQETQYF

J: TRBJ2-5
size: NA
D: NA
V: TRBV7-2
DNA: TGTGCCAGCAGCTTAGTATCGCGTGGGGGCGGCCAAGAGACCCAGTACTTC
CDR3: CASSLVSRGGGQETQYF

J: TRBJ1-2
size: NA
D: NA
V: TRBV30
DNA: TGTGCCCGGAGGGAGGACAGATTCTACACCTTC
CDR3: CARREDRFYTF

J: TRBJ1-5
size: NA
D: NA
V: TRBV19
DNA: TGTGCCAGTAGTACCTCTAATAGCAATCAGCCCCAGCATTTT
CDR3: CASSTSNSNQPQHF

J: TRBJ2-3
size: NA
D: NA
V: TRBV20-1
DNA: TGCAGTGCTAGTGACCCGCGGGGAGATACGCAGTATTTT
CDR3: CSASDPRGDTQYF

J: TRBJ1-6
size: few
D: NA
V: TRBV3-1/TRBV3-2
DNA: TGTGCCAGCAGCCAGTCAAGGTGGAGGTCCCCTAATTTGGGACCCCTCCACTTT
CDR3: CASSQSRWRSPNLGPLHF

J: TRBJ2-7
size: NA
D: TRBD1
V: TRBV28
DNA: TGTGCCAGCAGTTCGGACTGGACAGGGTCCTACGAGCAGTACTTC
CDR3: CASSSDWTGSYEQYF

J: TRBJ1-1
size: NA
D: NA
V: TRBV30
DNA: TGTGCCTGGTCTCTCGGGGACACTGAAGCTTTCTTT
CDR3: CAWSLGDTEAFF

J: TRBJ2-7
size: NA
D: TRBD1
V: TRBV7-2
DNA: TGTGCCAGCAGCTTAGTTGCAGCCGGGACAGGAGACTACGAGCAGTACTTC
CDR3: CASSLVAAGTGDYEQYF

J: TRBJ1-1
size: few
D: NA
V: TRBV2
DNA: TGTGCCAGCAGTGAGCAACGAGGAAACACTGAAGCTTTCTTT
CDR3: CASSEQRGNTEAFF

J: TRBJ2-7
size: NA
D: TRBD2
V: TRBV7-2
DNA: TGTGCCAGCAGCCCAAGAGGGATTAGCGGGAGTCTGTACGAGCAGTACTTC
CDR3: CASSPRGISGSLYEQYF

J: TRBJ1-3
size: NA
D: NA
V: TRBV6-5
DNA: TGTGCCAGCAGACTCTCTGGAAACACCATATATTTT
CDR3: CASRLSGNTIYF

J: TRBJ2-3
size: NA
D: TRBD1
V: TRBV11-2
DNA: TGTGCCAGCAGCTTAGGACAGGGGGCGGGAGATACGCAGTATTTT
CDR3: CASSLGQGAGDTQYF

J: TRBJ2-2
size: NA
D: NA
V: TRBV14
DNA: TGTGCCAGCAGCCACCGAGGAACCGGGGAGCTGTTTTTT
CDR3: CASSHRGTGELFF

J: TRBJ2-7
size: NA
D: TRBD1
V: TRBV2
DNA: TGTGCCAGCAGTTTTACCGGGACAGGGGGAGAGGCCTACGAGCAGTACTTC
CDR3: CASSFTGTGGEAYEQYF

J: TRBJ2-3
size: NA
D: TRBD2
V: TRBV27
DNA: TGTGCCAGCAGTCCCGGGGGGATGGCGCGAGATACGCAGTATTTT
CDR3: CASSPGGMARDTQYF